Listed below are T cell receptor beta chains from one sample, sequenced in a study of cytomegalovirus exposure and HLA in healthy donors. Repertoires were generated with immunoSEQ multiplex PCR, while TCRdb's copy carries only in-frame clones and drops some. The sample has under 250,000 clones, approximately 79% seen once. The sample was PBMCs. The source of these receptors is a man aged 50 or older in good health and CMV-seronegative. Both conserved end residues are trimmed from each CDR3. The order of the fields is V gene, J gene, CDR3 protein.

TRBV4-1	TRBJ2-7	ASSHPFAQTYEQY
TRBV18	TRBJ2-6	ASSPYTSSGANVLT
TRBV5-4	TRBJ2-7	ASSAVRQGTYEQY
TRBV27	TRBJ2-7	ASSGLAGGYEQY
TRBV5-1	TRBJ2-2	ASSKSSGLNTGELF
TRBV7-8	TRBJ2-1	ASSLPSGASGRSYEQF
TRBV28	TRBJ1-1	ASSLWQGAEAF
TRBV28	TRBJ2-4	ASSFGIAKNIQY
TRBV5-4	TRBJ2-3	ASSAGTAYSDTQY
TRBV29-1	TRBJ2-7	SVDRAGGHEQY
TRBV6-1	TRBJ2-5	ASSELAGIQETQY
TRBV28	TRBJ1-2	ASSLGPEGGYT
TRBV19	TRBJ1-1	ASSIQTGTTEAF
TRBV5-4	TRBJ2-1	ASSSARTGLGYNEQF
TRBV6-1	TRBJ1-1	ASSETAGGLMNTEAF
TRBV18	TRBJ1-2	ASSPTRTGDYGYT
TRBV5-6	TRBJ1-2	ASSSSTGGVFGYT
TRBV28	TRBJ2-2	ASSTPGTGTGELF
TRBV6-1	-	ASSGGSGYEQY
TRBV7-9	TRBJ1-1	ASSSRGQGGTEAF
TRBV27	TRBJ2-2	ASSLSGSTSVTGELF
TRBV30	TRBJ2-5	AWRPGETQY
TRBV7-8	TRBJ2-7	ASSQSVWGGTYEQY
TRBV6-5	TRBJ1-5	ASSSDRKSNQPQH
TRBV7-3	TRBJ1-1	ASSVGTNTEAF
TRBV14	TRBJ1-6	ASSVGGGNSPLH
TRBV27	TRBJ2-7	ASRKEVYYEQY
TRBV10-3	TRBJ2-7	AISEGTSGKVDYEQY
TRBV9	TRBJ2-7	ASSVKREASRGEQY
TRBV21-1	TRBJ1-5	ASSKEGQVGTQH
TRBV27	TRBJ1-3	ASSPDRNFGNTIY
TRBV15	TRBJ1-2	ATSPGKHGYT
TRBV4-1	TRBJ2-3	ASSQRRDTQY
TRBV5-1	TRBJ1-3	ASSLDAGPGNTIY
TRBV7-2	TRBJ2-7	ASSLQVGGTYEQY
TRBV19	TRBJ1-4	ASSARGRATNEKLF
TRBV6-4	TRBJ2-1	ASSDSIGFGNEQF
TRBV28	TRBJ2-3	ASSSLREKASTDTQY
TRBV18	TRBJ1-1	ASSPQPGMNTEAF
TRBV27	TRBJ1-5	ASRGQGGQPQH
TRBV29-1	TRBJ1-1	SVVFQKSGNTEAF
TRBV29-1	TRBJ1-1	SVSSRTEAF
TRBV18	TRBJ2-1	ASSPPRDRSANEQF
TRBV7-6	TRBJ2-2	ASSLRRAAGEEVGELF
TRBV30	TRBJ1-6	ALVGGSSYNSPLH
TRBV6-6	TRBJ2-7	ASSYGQAHSYEQY
TRBV15	TRBJ2-1	ATSREHRGSSYNEQF
TRBV7-2	TRBJ2-7	ASSLVVSTYEQY
TRBV18	TRBJ2-7	ASSPPVGTGTSYEQY
TRBV15	TRBJ2-7	ATSRGTGTYEQY
TRBV27	TRBJ1-1	ASSLGEKTEAF
TRBV19	TRBJ2-5	ASSMSGEETQY
TRBV6-5	TRBJ2-2	ASRLAVTGELF
TRBV30	TRBJ1-2	AWSPQGYYGYT
TRBV14	TRBJ2-5	ASSQGGLAGGRETQY